This section outlines one TCR beta chain sequence together with its context. The V gene's germline CDR1 is SEHNR and CDR2 FQNEAQ (reference sequence). The CDR3 has 14 residues. The V end lost 4 bases, the J end lost 2 bases, and 10 bases lay between the germline ends. Unique molecular identifiers were incorporated during preparation of the TCRbeta library. One entry per CDR3 protein, called by TCRdb with MiXCR from the PCR reads. This sample has about 610,000 distinct CDR3 sequences, with roughly a tenth found just once. The sample originates from a study of T-cell reconstitution after alpha-beta-depleted transplantation in children.

The genes are TRBV7-9 and TRBJ2-3; D is undetermined. This sequence was found in a human donor who donated a stem cell graft to a child with acute myeloid leukemia. The starting material was PBMCs from the stem cell graft donor, obtained from the stem cell graft. The CDR3 sequence is CASSYYTTTDTQYF. CDR3 nucleotide sequence: TGTGCCAGCAGCTACTATACAACCACAGATACGCAGTATTTT. Full variable domain (missing parts from reference TRBV7-9 and TRBJ2-3): DTGVSQNPRHKITKRGQNVTFRCDPISEHNRLYWYRQTLGQGPEFLTYFQNEAQLEKSRLLSDRFSAERPKGSFSTLEIQRTEQGDSAMYLCASSYYTTTDTQYFGPGTRLTVL.